The 5 T cell receptor beta chains below all came from one sample that was sequenced in a study of blood T cell repertoires in COVID-19. Sequenced by immunoSEQ multiplex PCR; TCRdb stores in-frame clones only, minus some. The data show approximately 69,000 clones, with around 85% seen just once and approximately 12% held by the top ten. What was sequenced was peripheral blood. The receptors derive from a human donor in a cohort sampled during active COVID-19.

The V call is TRBV14, the J call TRBJ2-7; 9 bases match TRBD1. V shed 0 bases, J shed 3 bases, and the junction held 3 bases outside the gene matches. Germline CDR1 and CDR2: SGHDN and FVKESK. This CDR3 region has 15 residues. The CDR3 protein is CASSQEGDRDYEQYF. The CDR3, as DNA: TGTGCCAGCAGCCAAGAGGGGGACAGGGACTACGAGCAGTACTTC.

The chain recombines TRBV15 with TRBJ1-1; D perhaps matches TRBD1 (6 bases). The CDR3 is 14 residues long. Looked up from germline, CDR1 is LNHNV and CDR2 is YYDKDF (reference sequence). V was pared by 2 bases and J by 1 base, with 8 bases between. Here the CDR3 DNA reads TGTGCCACCAGCAGACGGACAGCGAACACTGAAGCTTTCTTT. Amino acid sequence: CATSRRTANTEAFF.

The chain links TRBV28 to TRBJ1-2; D remains unclear. V was cut by 8 bases and J by 2 bases, with 9 bases left in between. The V gene's germline CDR1 is MDHEN and CDR2 SYDVKM. The CDR3 sequence is 12 residues long. The CDR3 protein is CASQSPNYGYTF. The CDR3 DNA follows: TGTGCCAGCCAGTCACCAAACTATGGCTACACCTTC.

The chain uses TRBV6-4 and TRBJ1-1; D perhaps matches TRBD1 (6 bases). Trimming removed 5 bases from V and 0 bases from J, with 10 bases in between. The CDR3 covers 14 residues. Per germline, CDR1 MRHNA and CDR2 SNTAGT. The CDR3 here is CASSQDRMNTEAFF. CDR3 in DNA: TGTGCCAGCAGTCAGGACAGAATGAACACTGAAGCTTTCTTT.

This clone occurred once. The chain links TRBV7-9 to TRBJ2-6; weak D call: TRBD2 (5 bases). This CDR3 has 18 residues. V lost 2 bases, J lost 0 bases, and 14 bases lay in between. Germline CDR1 and CDR2: SEHNR and FQNEAQ (reference sequence). CDR3 region: CASSLREQPVSGANVLTF. CDR3 DNA sequence: TGTGCCAGCAGCTTACGGGAACAACCAGTCTCTGGGGCCAACGTCCTGACTTTC.